A single sample is the source of the 27 T cell receptor beta chains below, sequenced in a study of blood T cells in healthy people across ages. Alongside a J-beta primer mix, a sample-barcoded 5' primer served in a second PCR lasting 7 to 11 cycles. TCRdb re-called the 5' RACE reads through MiXCR, storing one row per CDR3 protein. The sample consists of 650,000 to 900,000 distinct CDR3 sequences, about 59% of them appearing once. The specimen sequenced was blood. The receptor set was obtained from a man younger than 45 in good health.

This clonotype was counted a few times. The chain couples TRBV7-2 to TRBJ2-5, with D possibly called TRBD1 or TRBD2 (5 bases each). The CDR3 has 14 residues. The germline V gene encodes CDR1 SGHTA and CDR2 FQGNSA. Trimming cost V 2 bases and J 1 base, with 8 bases left between them. The CDR3 DNA is TGTGCCAGCAGCTTATACGGGGCCCAAGAGACCCAGTACTTC. Protein product: CASSLYGAQETQYF.

The table lists this clonotype with a few counts. The chain links TRBV7-2 to TRBJ2-5; 12 bases map to TRBD2. The CDR3 totals 17 residues. Germline CDR1 reads SGHTA; CDR2 reads FQGNSA. The ends lost 6 bases at V and 1 base at J; junction bases unmatched: 9. CDR3 sequence: CASSLEGLAGPQETQYF. The CDR3 nucleotides read TGTGCCAGCAGTCTAGAGGGACTAGCGGGTCCCCAAGAGACCCAGTACTTC.

The CDR3 sequence: CASSQDGREDNYGYTF. The CDR3 bases are TGCGCCAGCAGCCAAGATGGGCGTGAGGACAACTATGGCTACACCTTC. The V gene is TRBV4-3, the J gene TRBJ1-2; no clear D. The CDR3 is 16 amino acids. Germline assignment: CDR1 LGHNA and CDR2 YSLEER. The ends were cut back, 0 bases at V and 2 bases at J, with 13 bases in the middle.

This rearrangement joins TRBV4-3 to TRBJ1-2; D gene ambiguous. This CDR3 has 15 residues. The germline V and J ends were trimmed by 0 bases and 0 bases, with 8 bases remaining between them. Germline V gene sequence: CDR1 LGHNA, CDR2 YSLEER. The chain's CDR3 is CASSQESAANYGYTF. CDR3 nucleotides: TGCGCCAGCAGCCAAGAGTCAGCAGCTAACTATGGCTACACCTTC.

The CDR3 DNA is TGTGCCAGCAGCCGTACGGGACACCACACAGATACGCAGTATTTT. This sequence encodes CASSRTGHHTDTQYF. J is TRBJ2-3 and V is TRBV9, with D possibly TRBD1 on 6 matching bases. The V and J ends lost 4 bases and 2 bases respectively, with 14 bases between them. The length of the CDR3 is 15 residues. CDR1 is SGDLS and CDR2 is YYNGEE in the germline V gene.

This chain joins TRBV6-1 and TRBJ1-2; D is uncertain. CDR3 length: 16 residues. The V end was cut by 4 bases, the J end by 4 bases, with 19 bases between. Germline loops: CDR1 MNHNS, CDR2 SASEGT. The CDR3 sequence is CASSGLGWATTYGYTF. DNA of the CDR3: TGTGCCAGCAGTGGCCTAGGTTGGGCTACTACCTATGGCTACACCTTC.

On this clonotype: The junction differs from germline at one of its ends, possibly a read error. The chain couples TRBV6-5 to TRBJ2-1, with D unresolved. CDR1 and CDR2 from the germline V gene are MNHEY and SVGAGI. This CDR3 spans 16 amino acids. CDR3 nucleotide sequence: TGTGCCAGCAGTTACTCGGGGTCCAACTCCTACAATGGGCAGTTCTTC. Encoded protein: CASSYSGSNSYNGQFF.

This clonotype was counted between two and nine times. This chain uses TRBV7-3 with TRBJ2-3; TRBD1 is a possible D gene (6 bases). CDR1 is SGHTA, CDR2 FQGTGA, per germline. V was cut by 5 bases and J by 6 bases, with 18 bases left in between. This CDR3 is built from 15 residues. CDR3 amino acids: CASSGGSGKGDTQYF. The CDR3, as DNA: TGTGCCAGCAGCGGGGGCAGCGGAAAAGGGGATACGCAGTATTTT. Using reference TRBV7-3 and TRBJ2-3 for the parts outside the CDR3, the full variable domain is GAGVSQTPSNKVTEKGKYVELRCDPISGHTALYWYRQSLGQGPEFLIYFQGTGAADDSGLPNDRFFAVRPEGSVSTLKIQRTERGDSAVYLCASSGGSGKGDTQYFGPGTRLTVL.

The chain uses TRBV7-2 and TRBJ2-5, with 9 positions matching TRBD2. In germline, CDR1 is SGHTA, CDR2 FQGNSA. The CDR3 loop spans 17 amino acids. J was trimmed by 9 bases and V by 5 bases; bases with no gene match: 19. The CDR3 nucleotides are TGTGCCAGCAGCCCCTCCGGGCTAGCGGGGCGCCACACGGCCCAGTACTTC. This sequence encodes CASSPSGLAGRHTAQYF.

This sequence joins TRBV5-1 and TRBJ1-2; 7 positions match TRBD1. Germline V gene data show CDR1 as SGHRS and CDR2 as YFSETQ. This CDR3 is built from 16 residues. Losses at the gene ends were 0 bases for V and 0 bases for J; bases not matched to a gene: 5. CDR3: CASSLDGTVTNYGYTF. The CDR3 region has the DNA TGCGCCAGCAGCTTGGATGGGACAGTTACTAACTATGGCTACACCTTC.

This chain uses TRBV30 with TRBJ2-1; 8 nucleotides line up with TRBD1. Trimming at V came to 3 bases and at J to 8 bases, leaving 3 bases not matched to a gene. Germline CDR1 GTSNPN, CDR2 SVGIG (reference sequence). The CDR3 contains 12 residues. The CDR3 DNA sequence: TGTGCCTGGAGCTCAGGGGGCCATGAGCAGTTCTTC. The encoded protein is CAWSSGGHEQFF. The variable domain in full, completed from reference TRBV30 and TRBJ2-1, reads SQTIHQWPATLVQPVGSPLSLECTVEGTSNPNLYWYRQAAGRGLQLLFYSVGIGQISSEVPQNLSASRPQDRQFILSSKKLLLSDSGFYLCAWSSGGHEQFFGPGTRLTVL.

CDR3 region: CASSVQAGQETQYF. The DNA of the CDR3 is TGTGCCAGCAGCGTACAGGCGGGACAAGAGACCCAGTACTTC. The chain carries TRBV9 and TRBJ2-5; a possible D gene is TRBD2 (6 bases). Germline V CDR1 and CDR2: SGDLS, YYNGEE. The CDR3 runs to 14 residues. Between the trimmed V and J ends, which lost 1 base and 2 bases, there was a span of 9 bases.

There are a few counts of this clonotype. V is TRBV3-1 and J is TRBJ1-6; 8 positions agree with TRBD1. Germline V gene data show CDR1 as LGHDT and CDR2 as YNNKEL (reference sequence). V gave up 4 bases and J gave up 9 bases; unmatched junction bases: 8. The CDR3 loop spans 15 amino acids. The CDR3 sequence: CASSLSGQGSSPLHF. The CDR3 region has the DNA TGTGCCAGCAGCCTCTCCGGACAGGGCAGTTCACCCCTCCACTTT.

On this clonotype: A junction boundary mismatches the germline segment, possibly from a read error. The chain joins TRBV9 to TRBJ2-1, with 7 bases fitting TRBD2. This CDR3 spans 18 amino acids. From germline, CDR1 is SGDLS and CDR2 YYNGEE. The CDR3 DNA sequence: TGTGCCGGCAGCGCACGACAGTCTTGGGGGGGGGACTACAATGAGCAGTTCTTC. Translation: CAGSARQSWGGDYNEQFF.

This clonotype was counted a few times. The chain has TRBV15 and TRBJ2-4; tentative D call: TRBD1 (5 bases). The DNA end is more similar to TRBJ2-7, so the J call may be wrong. The CDR3 extends over 12 amino acids. Germline V gene sequence: CDR1 LNHNV, CDR2 YYDKDF (reference sequence). The CDR3 DNA reads TGTGCCACCGCCCAGGGCCCCTACGAGCAGTACTTC. This codes for CATAQGPYEQYF.

This clonotype was observed a single time. The chain's CDR3 is CASSYGGLRTEAFF. In DNA, the CDR3 is TGTGCCAGCAGTTATGGCGGCCTGCGCACTGAAGCTTTCTTT. This chain links TRBV12-3 or TRBV12-4 with TRBJ1-1; no definite D call. The germline V and J ends were trimmed by 4 bases and 4 bases, with 13 bases remaining between them. The CDR3 runs 14 residues.

The chain carries TRBV10-3 and TRBJ2-3, with 10 positions matching TRBD2. CDR3 length: 14 residues. V shed 10 bases, J shed 4 bases, and the junction held 8 bases outside the gene matches. The germline gives CDR1 ENHRY, CDR2 SYGVKD. CDR3 residues: CATALAGVADTQYF. DNA of the CDR3: TGTGCCACCGCCCTAGCGGGGGTAGCAGATACGCAGTATTTT.

This rearrangement joins TRBV12-3 or TRBV12-4 to TRBJ2-7, with 9 positions matching TRBD1. There are 16 residues in the CDR3. The junction had 12 bases not matched to a gene; V was cut back by 5 bases and J by 4 bases. This CDR3 reads CASSQPFDRGTYEQYF. CDR3 DNA sequence: TGTGCCAGCAGTCAGCCTTTTGACAGGGGGACATACGAGCAGTACTTC.

The V call is TRBV6-2 or TRBV6-3, the J call TRBJ1-5; D is unclear. V lost 5 bases and J lost 1, with 12 bases in between. CDR3 length: 15 residues. Germline CDR1 reads MNHEY; CDR2 reads SVGEGT. This chain's CDR3 is CASSSPGGSNQPQHF. The CDR3 bases are TGTGCCAGCAGTAGCCCCGGAGGGAGCAATCAGCCCCAGCATTTT.

The V and J genes are TRBV6-4 and TRBJ2-1; TRBD2 is a possible D gene (6 bases). The CDR3 spans 16 residues. V dropped 0 bases and J dropped 1 base, with 10 bases sitting between them. Germline CDR1 reads MRHNA; CDR2 reads SNTAGT. The CDR3 nucleotides read TGTGCCAGCAGTGACTCGCTAGCGCGATCCTACAATGAGCAGTTCTTC. Translating it yields CASSDSLARSYNEQFF.

This clonotype was counted only a few times. This chain links TRBV7-3 with TRBJ2-7, with D tentatively TRBD1 or TRBD2 (6 bases each). The germline V gene encodes CDR1 SGHTA and CDR2 FQGTGA. Trimming removed 4 bases at V and 1 base at J, with 11 bases between. This CDR3 is built from 14 residues. As DNA, the CDR3 is TGTGCCAGCAGCTCCGGGGGCCCATCCTACGAGCAGTACTTC. It is translated as CASSSGGPSYEQYF.

The genes are TRBV7-9 and TRBJ2-7; 8 bases fit TRBD1. CDR1 is SEHNR, CDR2 FQNEAQ, per germline (reference sequence). This CDR3 contains 15 residues. Trimming at V came to 1 base and at J to 0 bases, leaving 2 bases not matched to a gene. CDR3 nucleotide sequence: TGTGCCAGCAGCTTAGACAGGGGGAGCTCCTACGAGCAGTACTTC. As protein: CASSLDRGSSYEQYF.

As concerns this clonotype: A junction end diverges from the germline sequence, so it may reflect a read error. V and J are TRBV7-2 and TRBJ2-1; 10 bases align to TRBD2. The CDR3 has 11 amino acids. Germline loops: CDR1 SGHTA, CDR2 FQGNSA. CDR3: CVSGGAYEQFF. The CDR3 nucleotides read TGCGTGAGCGGGGGGGCGTATGAGCAGTTCTTC.

The rearrangement joins TRBV4-2 to TRBJ1-4; D is perhaps TRBD1 (5 bases). The CDR3 has 17 amino acids. The V and J ends lost 0 bases and 7 bases respectively, with 18 bases between them. CDR1 is LGHNA and CDR2 is YNFKEQ in the germline V gene. The CDR3 protein is CASSQDRQGAGGEKLFF. For the CDR3, the DNA is TGTGCCAGCAGCCAAGATCGCCAGGGTGCGGGTGGTGAAAAACTGTTTTTT.

This chain joins TRBV12-3 or TRBV12-4 and TRBJ2-3; TRBD2 aligns across 11 bases. V dropped 5 bases and J dropped 5; count of bases not matched to a gene: 3. The CDR3 spans 14 residues. The CDR3 nucleotides read TGTGCCAGCAGTGGGACTAGCGGCGGAGATACGCAGTATTTT. Amino acid sequence: CASSGTSGGDTQYF.

The V call is TRBV20-1, the J call TRBJ2-4; no reliable D call. With the DNA end fitting TRBJ2-7 better, the J assignment may be wrong. CDR3 length: 13 residues. In germline, CDR1 is DFQATT, CDR2 SNEGSKA (reference sequence). The CDR3 DNA follows: TGCAGTGCTAGAGATCTAGGGTTTTACGAGCAGTACTTC. Protein: CSARDLGFYEQYF.

This chain uses TRBV6-2 or TRBV6-3 with TRBJ2-3; the match to TRBD2 covers 10 bases. With V trimmed by 3 bases and J by 2 bases, 2 bases remained unmatched. The CDR3 has 15 residues. Germline CDR1 is MNHEY and CDR2 is SVGEGT. The CDR3 DNA sequence: TGTGCCAGCAGTTATGGACTAGCGGACACAGATACGCAGTATTTT. This codes for CASSYGLADTDTQYF.